This section outlines one T cell receptor (beta chain) sequence together with its context. The sample is drawn from a study of blood T cells in healthy people across ages. Germline CDR1 SGHVS, CDR2 FQNEAQ. This CDR3 is built from 15 residues. Germline trimming cut 3 bases from V and 5 bases from J; bases unmatched to any gene: 7. A second roughly 6 to 12 cycle PCR used barcoded and J-beta primers. MiXCR, run by TCRdb on the 5' RACE reads, gives a single entry per CDR3 protein. The sample carries about 1,400,000 distinct CDR3 sequences, 42% recorded once. J is TRBJ1-2 and V is TRBV7-8, with 9 positions matching TRBD1. The sample was blood. This receptor was obtained from a woman under 30 in good health. Here the CDR3 reads CASSFPGTGRYGYTF. The CDR3 region has the DNA TGTGCCAGCAGCTTCCCCGGGACAGGGCGGTATGGCTACACCTTC.